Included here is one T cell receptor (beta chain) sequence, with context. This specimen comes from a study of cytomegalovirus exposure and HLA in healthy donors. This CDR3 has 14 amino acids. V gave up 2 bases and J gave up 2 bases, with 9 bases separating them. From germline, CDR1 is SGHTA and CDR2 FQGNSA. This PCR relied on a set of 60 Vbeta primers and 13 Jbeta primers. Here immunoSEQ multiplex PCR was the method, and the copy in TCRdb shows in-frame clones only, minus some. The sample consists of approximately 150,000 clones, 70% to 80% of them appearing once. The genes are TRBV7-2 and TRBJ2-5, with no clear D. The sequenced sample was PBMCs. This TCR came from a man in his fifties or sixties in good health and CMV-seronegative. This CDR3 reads CASSLSGLQETQYF. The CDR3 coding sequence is TGTGCCAGCAGCTTAAGTGGCCTGCAAGAGACCCAGTACTTC.